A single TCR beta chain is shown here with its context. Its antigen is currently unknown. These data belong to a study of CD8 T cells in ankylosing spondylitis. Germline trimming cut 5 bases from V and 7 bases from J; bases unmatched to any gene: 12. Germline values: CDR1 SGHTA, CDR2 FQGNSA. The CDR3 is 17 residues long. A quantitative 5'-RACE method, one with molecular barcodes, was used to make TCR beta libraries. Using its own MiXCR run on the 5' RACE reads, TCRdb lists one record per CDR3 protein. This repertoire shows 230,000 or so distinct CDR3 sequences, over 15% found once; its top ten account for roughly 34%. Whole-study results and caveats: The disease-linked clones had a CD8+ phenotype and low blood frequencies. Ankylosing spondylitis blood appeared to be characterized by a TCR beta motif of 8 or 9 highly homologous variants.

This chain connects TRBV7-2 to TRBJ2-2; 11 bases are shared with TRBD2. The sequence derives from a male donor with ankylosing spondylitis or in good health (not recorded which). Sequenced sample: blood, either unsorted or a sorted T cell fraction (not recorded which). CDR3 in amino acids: CASSPWRLAGRGGELFF. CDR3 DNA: TGTGCCAGCAGCCCTTGGAGACTAGCGGGGAGGGGCGGGGAGCTGTTTTTT.